This TCR beta chain is from a study of blood T cell repertoires in COVID-19. This table comes from immunoSEQ multiplex PCR, and its TCRdb copy is limited to in-frame clones, with some not included. The sample lists about 300,000 clones, around nine tenths occurring once. The CDR3 is 12 amino acids. The germline V gene has CDR1 SGHDN and CDR2 FVKESK. This receptor was identified in a woman aged 25 to 39 with COVID-19, enrolled during active disease. Sequencing was done on a sample of peripheral blood. The rearrangement joins TRBV14 to TRBJ2-6, with D perhaps TRBD2 (5 bases). This CDR3 reads CATSSGANVLTF. The CDR3 DNA is TGTGCTACTAGCTCTGGGGCCAACGTCCTGACTTTC.